This paragraph reports one T cell receptor beta chain. This clonotype has at least ten counts. Its recognized antigen is unknown. Base qualities are missing; no much larger clone stands one base away. The Immunoverse kit was used to build TCR libraries from 400 to 500 ng RNA, with molecular barcoded adaptors covering alpha/delta and beta/gamma chains. TCR library preparation was performed with the same RNA that was used for transcriptome sequencing. Sequencing of the TCR libraries was done on an Illumina HiSeq 4000 with 2 x 150 cycles. The authors' analysis ran thus. MiXCR aligned TCR reads to human V, D, J and C references and assembled the aligned reads into CDR3 clonotypes, with quality filtering and error correction included. The tcR package in R was used to analyze clonotype counts and gene usage diversity. Raw mapping reads were checked after the RNA-seq reads had been mapped by STAR aligner version 2.5.3a onto the human GRCh37 genome. To test how sequencing depth affected the clonotypes detected, IR-seq fastq files were randomly downsampled with Seqtk 1.3. The public reads were reprocessed in TCRdb via fastp at Q25 and MiXCR, keeping in-frame beta chains. Every entry covers one CDR3 protein and lists the most common genes and DNA from its rows. The V and J calls, along with clone size, are taken from TCRdb and not from the paper's own processing. Present in this sample are about 130,000 distinct CDR3 sequences, less than 15% of which were seen just once. Of the sample, 7.5% to 10% falls within the top ten clones.

This sample is part of a study of read filtering for tumor transcriptome and immune sequencing (TCRdb year 2020). Notes on the research overall: The cohort consisted of over 16 male and over twelve female patients, with a mean age of about 66 years and an age range of about 45 to 90. Under revised international staging, about 8 patients fell into R-ISS I, 15 or so into R-ISS II and six or seven into R-ISS III. After DNase treatment, whole-transcriptome libraries were prepared using the TruSeq RNA Access Library Prep Kit. Per sample, about 4.05 to 11 million TCR-region mapped reads were obtained with IR-seq, compared with only about 80 to 1273 with RNA-seq. The study compared TCR repertoires from targeted immune repertoire sequencing and bulk whole-transcriptome sequencing run on the same bone marrow samples. One main goal was a read-filtering strategy for immune repertoire data, in particular deciding whether clonotypes backed by only one read should be removed. Here is what the overall study found, with its caveats: In IR-seq, single-read clonotypes were 80% to 90% of clonotypes but around 3.2% of total reads; in RNA-seq they were approximately 73% of clonotypes and more than 40% of reads. IR-seq captured clonotypes at much higher depth and more reliably than RNA-seq, and smaller IR-seq throughput sufficed to identify most shared clonotypes. The correlation between IR-seq and RNA-seq shared clonotype proportions was increased by removal of single-read clonotypes. The sorted CD138-negative fraction was composed of a mixed bone marrow immune population rather than of purified T cells.

The V end gives up 7 bases and the J end 8 bases, leaving 7 bases in the junction not matched to a gene. Taken from cysteine to phenylalanine, the CDR3 has 13 residues. Left in the record is the CDR3 DNA by itself, 39 bases read in frame from the first base. Sequences SGHNT (CDR1) and YYREEE (CDR2) are obtained from the germline V gene (reference sequence). Each patient had bone marrow sampled at the time of active disease. Ficoll-Hypaque density gradient centrifugation was used to isolate bone marrow mononuclear cells. Myeloma plasma cells were removed and CD138-negative cells were obtained by negative selection following labeling with CD138 magnetic microbeads on a MACS separator. Purity of the isolated cells was checked by flow cytometry on an Attune NxT using CD138 antibodies. TRIzol reagent was used to extract total RNA, and a NanoDrop spectrophotometer was used to quantify the extracted RNA. For each patient, the CD138-negative bone marrow sample underwent paired RNA-seq and IR-seq.

The receptor was derived from a donor at least 40 years old with multiple myeloma. The sequence joins TRBV5-4 to TRBJ2-1; 9 junctional bases match TRBD2. The sequenced sample was a population of CD138-negative cells sorted from bone marrow. The sample's cell subset or site label, decoded: bone marrow mononuclear cells depleted of CD138+ plasma/myeloma cells by negative magnetic selection. This receptor carries the CDR3 CASGSGRVYEQFF. The sequenced DNA: TGTGCCAGCGGTAGCGGGAGAGTCTATGAGCAGTTCTTC.